Described below is a single T cell receptor beta chain sequence and its context. The record originates from a study of blood T cell repertoires in COVID-19. TCRdb's copy holds only in-frame clones and misses some; the assay was immunoSEQ multiplex PCR. The table includes tens of thousands of clones, roughly 90% detected once. The CDR3 spans 15 residues. CDR1 and CDR2 (germline): MGHRA, YSYEKL. After removal of 0 bases from V and 5 bases from J, the junction contained 6 bases not matched to a gene. This chain connects TRBV4-1 to TRBJ1-1, with 7 bases matching TRBD1. The clonotype originates from a man in his 70s with active or convalescent COVID-19. Material for sequencing was peripheral blood. The CDR3 sequence is CASSQETGYWTEAFF. As DNA, the CDR3 is TGCGCCAGCAGCCAAGAGACAGGGTATTGGACTGAAGCTTTCTTT.